The present entry profiles one T cell receptor (beta chain) with its context. Its antigen target is currently unknown. No quality values exist for individual bases; no much larger clone is one base distant. The sample is drawn from a study of T cell responses to AZD1222 COVID-19 vaccine (dated by TCRdb to the early 2020s). About the study as a whole: A total of 230 or so trial participants underwent TCR sequencing, of whom 207 received two doses of AZD1222 and approximately 25 received two doses of the MenACWY control vaccine. Trial participants were enrolled by age into 18-55, 56-69 and 70-plus year subgroups, with roughly 160, 29 and 62 TCR-sequenced participants respectively. The paper's findings and limits, for the study overall: Conclusions about previously exposed vaccinees were limited because only a handful of AZD1222 recipients were SARS-CoV-2 seropositive at baseline. Because no day 14 peak-response samples were available, the repertoires could be characterized only after the peak T cell response. In the small 56-69-year group, the increase in depth fell short of significance, most likely because of low power. A significant rise in spike-specific TCR breadth and depth was observed after two AZD1222 doses relative to day 0 and relative to MenACWY recipients. Most participants were white British and females outnumbered males, and the authors suggested that clonal diversity may have been underestimated. Nearly half of unique spike-specific TCRs reportedly recognized epitopes outside regions mutated in the B.1.351 and B.1.1.7 variants. Vaccine-associated CD4 TCRs spanned the whole spike protein, with dominant responses in regions 160-218 and 743-854.

The CDR3 contains 15 residues, cysteine and phenylalanine counted. The entry retains the CDR3 DNA only, 45 bases that are in frame from base 1. The germline V gene (reference sequence) gives CDR1 as LGHDT and CDR2 as YNNKEL. Trimming leaves V shorter by 4 bases and J shorter by 3 bases, with the junction holding 8 bases beyond the gene matches. The CDR3 regions of human TCRbeta chains were subjected to immunosequencing. The authors' analysis ran thus. Repertoire TCRs were checked for matches against a reference library of SARS-CoV-2-specific TCRs that had been generated using the MIRA antigen-specificity platform. Breadth was defined as the fraction of unique TCRs that were SARS-CoV-2-associated. Depth was defined as the fraction of total T cells that were SARS-CoV-2-associated. Each spike-specific TCR was assigned to its reactive spike region and to a CD4 or CD8 class using the MIRA data. Log10-transformed breadth and depth values were compared by one-way ANOVA with Sidak's multiple comparisons tests. Drawn from immuneACCESS, this table holds only the in-frame rearrangements with V and J called that TCRdb kept. Clones are partly lost; checked studies trace under half to an unresolved V gene and leave the rest unexplained. V and J calls and clone size are copied from that table; D and trimming were computed from the DNA. This sample lists 98,000 or so clones; 89% were detected once. The top ten hold about 3.3% of the sample.

The time point label of this sample denotes: baseline before first vaccination. The treatment or condition tag for this specimen amounts to: meningococcal conjugate vaccine given as trial control. The vaccinee samples were drawn from two UK trials, COV001 and COV002, one of which was a single-blind randomized controlled phase 2/3 trial testing AZD1222 (ChAdOx1 nCoV-19) in healthy adults. Trial participant PBMC samples were collected at day 0 and day 28 after the second dose for TCRbeta chain sequencing. The receptor's source is an adult in good health. The V and J genes are TRBV3-1 (or the pseudogene TRBV3-2) and TRBJ1-2, and 7 bases in between align with TRBD1. The sample consisted of peripheral blood, taken on day 0 of MenACWY control vaccination. The CDR3 sequence is CASSPGQRLHYGYTF. Here is the DNA: TGTGCCAGCAGCCCGGGACAGAGGCTTCACTATGGCTACACCTTC.